These 32 T cell receptor beta chains originate from one sample sequenced in a study of blood T cell repertoires in COVID-19 (dated by TCRdb to 2020 to 2022). Library method: the immunoSEQ multiplex PCR assay. Sourced from immuneACCESS, this table was stored by TCRdb with only in-frame sequences that have V and J called. A share of the clones is absent; for the studies checked, an unresolved V gene accounts for under half, and the remainder has no known explanation. Recorded for this sample are about 120,000 clones; over 70% of them occurred a single time. The ten largest clones capture less than 2% of the sample. The sample comprised peripheral blood. Receptors originate from a man in his fifties or sixties with acute or convalescent COVID-19.

The chain employs TRBV3-1 (or the pseudogene TRBV3-2) and TRBJ1-6; D unclear. Germline CDR1 reads LGHDT; CDR2 reads YNNKEL (reference sequence). The CDR3 has 15 residues. Trimming cost V 3 bases and J 4 bases, with 10 bases left between them. The CDR3 DNA is TGTGCCAGCAGCCACGGCCCGGGGTATAATTCACCCCTCCACTTT. Translating it yields CASSHGPGYNSPLHF.

The chain links TRBV28 to TRBJ1-1; the D gene is possibly TRBD1 (5 bases). This CDR3 has 16 amino acids. V gave up 4 bases and J gave up 5 bases, with 20 bases separating them. Germline CDR1 and CDR2: MDHEN and SYDVKM. The CDR3 region has the DNA TGTGCCAGCAGTTCTATGCAGAAAAGGGGCAGGACTGAAGCTTTCTTT. Amino acid sequence: CASSSMQKRGRTEAFF.

The rearrangement uses TRBV19 and TRBJ1-5; no clear D. V was cut by 5 bases and J by 7 bases, with 12 bases left in between. The CDR3 has 13 residues. From germline, CDR1 is LNHDA and CDR2 SQIVND (reference sequence). CDR3 region: CASSPRVRQPQHF. CDR3 nucleotides: TGTGCCAGTAGTCCCCGGGTACGGCAGCCCCAGCATTTT.

The J gene is TRBJ1-1, the V gene TRBV6-2 or TRBV6-3; D unresolved. Germline V CDR1 and CDR2: MNHEY, SVGEGT. Trimming stripped 6 bases from V and 1 base from J, with 9 bases between. CDR3 length: 13 amino acids. In DNA, the CDR3 is TGTGCCAGCAGCGTCACAAGGAACACTGAAGCTTTCTTT. It codes for CASSVTRNTEAFF.

This clone was seen a single time. The chain carries TRBV7-2 and TRBJ2-1; no definite D call. V gave up 4 bases and J gave up 4 bases, with 14 bases separating them. CDR1 SGHTA and CDR2 FQGNSA come from the germline V gene. This CDR3 is built from 15 residues. The CDR3 sequence: CASSYAFGQYNEQFF. The DNA of the CDR3 is TGTGCCAGCAGCTATGCCTTTGGGCAGTACAATGAGCAGTTCTTC.

This chain uses TRBV19 with TRBJ1-1; no reliable D call. V lost 4 bases, J lost 5 bases, and 8 bases lay in between. The CDR3 consists of 12 residues. Germline values: CDR1 LNHDA, CDR2 SQIVND (reference sequence). CDR3 nucleotide sequence: TGTGCCAGTAGTACCCCCTTGACTGAAGCTTTCTTT. The encoded protein is CASSTPLTEAFF.

This chain links TRBV7-2 with TRBJ1-4, with D possibly matching TRBD1 (5 bases). Looked up from germline, CDR1 is SGHTA and CDR2 is FQGNSA. The CDR3 contains 17 residues. V lost 5 bases, J lost 1 base, and 17 bases lay in between. CDR3 nucleotide sequence: TGTGCCAGCAGCAACCCCCGGCTGGGGCTAACTAATGAAAAACTGTTTTTT. Amino acids: CASSNPRLGLTNEKLFF.

This chain links TRBV5-1 with TRBJ2-2, with a tentative D call TRBD2 (6 bases). Per germline, CDR1 SGHRS and CDR2 YFSETQ. There are 17 residues in the CDR3. V was shortened by 2 bases and J by 0 bases, with 14 bases between the two germline ends. CDR3 protein: CASSLEAWGANTGELFF. The DNA for the CDR3 is TGCGCCAGCAGCTTAGAGGCATGGGGGGCGAACACCGGGGAGCTGTTTTTT. The full variable domain, its missing parts supplied by reference TRBV5-1 and TRBJ2-2, is KAGVTQTPRYLIKTRGQQVTLSCSPISGHRSVSWYQQTPGQGLQFLFEYFSETQRNKGNFPGRFSGRQFSNSRSEMNVSTLELGDSALYLCASSLEAWGANTGELFFGEGSRLTVL.

The chain has TRBV5-8 and TRBJ1-4; the match to TRBD1 covers 9 bases. With 3 bases clipped from V and 8 bases from J, the junction kept 8 bases outside the gene matches. This CDR3 contains 15 residues. Germline values: CDR1 SGHTS, CDR2 YDEGEE. CDR3 bases: TGTGCCAGCAGCTCCCGGGACAGGGATCTGGAAAAACTGTTTTTT. Amino acid sequence: CASSSRDRDLEKLFF.

The chain joins TRBV2 to TRBJ2-3; perhaps TRBD1 as D (6 bases). V lost 5 bases and J lost 0, with 15 bases in between. The germline CDR1 and CDR2 sequences are SNHLY and FYNNEI. The CDR3 is 16 amino acids. The CDR3 protein is CASSYDRRTSTDTQYF. CDR3 nucleotides: TGTGCCAGCAGTTACGACAGGCGGACCAGCACAGATACGCAGTATTTT.

V gene TRBV19 combines with J gene TRBJ1-5; 7 bases are a match to TRBD1. Germline V gene data show CDR1 as LNHDA and CDR2 as SQIVND (reference sequence). This CDR3 is built from 17 residues. Unmatched junction bases numbered 13, after V lost 7 bases and J lost 1 base. The CDR3 DNA reads TGTGCCAGTACGTCGTATCCCGGGACAGCCAGCAATCAGCCCCAGCATTTT. Translated, it gives CASTSYPGTASNQPQHF.

This clone was seen a handful of times. The chain has TRBV2 and TRBJ1-5; no clear D. The V end was cut by 5 bases, the J end by 2 bases, with 10 bases between. The CDR3 has 14 amino acids. Germline V gene lookup returns CDR1 SNHLY and CDR2 FYNNEI. The CDR3 loop reads CASSLSSGNQPQHF. The CDR3 DNA is TGTGCCAGCAGTCTATCAAGTGGCAATCAGCCCCAGCATTTT.

The V call is TRBV6-5, the J call TRBJ1-2, with D tentatively TRBD1 (5 bases). The germline V and J ends were trimmed by 6 bases and 1 base, with 15 bases remaining between them. The germline CDR1 and CDR2 sequences are MNHEY and SVGAGI. The CDR3 spans 15 residues. CDR3 amino acids: CASRRGLEINYGYTF. The CDR3 coding sequence is TGTGCCAGCAGGAGGGGACTGGAGATTAACTATGGCTACACCTTC.

In this sample, this clone turned up once. The chain has TRBV6-5 and TRBJ1-3, with no clear D. The CDR3 runs 14 residues. V was pared by 4 bases and J by 4 bases, with 11 bases between. CDR1 and CDR2 (germline): MNHEY, SVGAGI. The CDR3, as DNA: TGTGCCAGCAGTTCTCCTAAAAGCGGAAACACCATATATTTT. Protein: CASSSPKSGNTIYF.

V gene TRBV28 combines with J gene TRBJ2-3; 10 bases map to TRBD2. V was pared by 8 bases and J by 1 base, with 6 bases of the junction left unmatched. This CDR3 comprises 15 residues. The germline CDR1 and CDR2 sequences are MDHEN and SYDVKM. CDR3 in amino acids: CASASLAGGTDTQYF. CDR3 DNA: TGTGCCAGCGCCTCCCTAGCGGGGGGCACAGATACGCAGTATTTT.

The chain combines TRBV3-1 (or the pseudogene TRBV3-2) with TRBJ2-2; the match to TRBD1 covers 8 bases. J lost 6 bases, V lost 6 bases, and 9 bases had no gene match. Germline CDR1 and CDR2: LGHDT and YNNKEL (reference sequence). The CDR3 is made up of 15 amino acids. CDR3 amino acids: CASRPQGVGSGELFF. For the CDR3, the DNA is TGTGCCAGCAGACCACAGGGGGTCGGGTCCGGGGAGCTGTTTTTT.

The CDR3 DNA reads as TGCGCCAGCAGCCAAGATCGAAGGGGGTCGACTGAAAAACTGTTTTTT. Translation gives CASSQDRRGSTEKLFF. The chain carries TRBV4-1 and TRBJ1-4; a possible D gene is TRBD1 (6 bases). This CDR3 has 16 residues. V was cut by 0 bases and J by 7 bases, with 15 bases left in between. Germline lookup yields CDR1 MGHRA and CDR2 YSYEKL.

The gene calls are TRBV4-1 and TRBJ2-7, with 11 bases lining up with TRBD1. Germline assignment: CDR1 MGHRA and CDR2 YSYEKL. The CDR3 has 15 residues. Losses at the gene ends were 4 bases for V and 4 bases for J; bases not matched to a gene: 6. CDR3 in amino acids: CASSRRGQGVYEQYF. CDR3 coding DNA: TGCGCCAGCAGCCGGAGGGGACAGGGGGTATACGAGCAGTACTTC.

The chain recombines TRBV7-9 with TRBJ1-6; no reliable D call. Per germline, CDR1 SEHNR and CDR2 FQNEAQ (reference sequence). This CDR3 has 14 residues. The V end lost 5 bases, the J end lost 13 bases, and 18 bases lay between the germline ends. The CDR3 is CASSEGWRTDPLHF. CDR3 bases: TGTGCCAGCAGCGAGGGCTGGCGGACCGACCCCCTCCACTTT.

This chain joins TRBV18 and TRBJ2-1; 7 bases map to TRBD1. V was clipped by 4 bases and J by 4 bases; unmatched bases: 10. This CDR3 region has 16 residues. Germline loops: CDR1 KGHSH, CDR2 LQKENI. CDR3 DNA sequence: TGTGCCAGCTCACAGGGGGCGCCTCCCATTTACAATGAGCAGTTCTTC. Amino acids: CASSQGAPPIYNEQFF.

This rearrangement joins TRBV28 to TRBJ1-2; TRBD1 might be the D (5 bases). Germline-derived CDR1 and CDR2 are MDHEN and SYDVKM. The CDR3 length is 13 residues. The V end lost 5 bases, the J end lost 8 bases, and 15 bases lay between the germline ends. Here the CDR3 DNA reads TGTGCCAGCAGTGGTAGCCTTGGGGCGGGCTACACCTTC. This codes for CASSGSLGAGYTF.

The chain recombines TRBV7-3 with TRBJ1-1; tentative D call: TRBD1 (5 bases). Germline assignment: CDR1 SGHTA and CDR2 FQGTGA. The length of the CDR3 is 15 residues. V shed 2 bases and J shed 1 base, with 11 bases lying between them. The CDR3 loop reads CASSLGGIQNTEAFF. CDR3 DNA: TGTGCCAGCAGCTTAGGGGGGATTCAGAACACTGAAGCTTTCTTT. Full variable domain (missing parts from reference TRBV7-3 and TRBJ1-1): GAGVSQTPSNKVTEKGKYVELRCDPISGHTALYWYRQSLGQGPEFLIYFQGTGAADDSGLPNDRFFAVRPEGSVSTLKIQRTERGDSAVYLCASSLGGIQNTEAFFGQGTRLTVV.

The rearrangement uses TRBV19 and TRBJ1-1; D not resolved. V was clipped by 2 bases and J by 4 bases, with 8 bases between them. CDR1 and CDR2 (germline): LNHDA, SQIVND (reference sequence). This CDR3 spans 13 amino acids. The chain's CDR3 is CASSISEATEAFF. DNA for the CDR3: TGTGCCAGTAGTATATCGGAGGCCACTGAAGCTTTCTTT.

The rearrangement links TRBV24-1 to TRBJ2-5, with 11 bases matching TRBD1. The CDR3 has 14 residues. Germline-derived CDR1 and CDR2 are KGHDR and SFDVKD. V lost 9 bases and J lost 2; bases outside the gene matches: 4. The CDR3 region has the DNA TGTGCCACCCGGGGACAGGGGGTTCAAGAGACCCAGTACTTC. Amino acids: CATRGQGVQETQYF.

V is TRBV5-4 and J is TRBJ1-2, with 8 positions matching TRBD1. The trim removed 1 base at V and 4 bases at J, leaving 3 bases unmatched. The CDR3 has 14 residues. Germline CDR1 reads SGHNT; CDR2 reads YYREEE (reference sequence). In DNA, the CDR3 is TGTGCCAGCAGCTTGATACAGGGGGGCTATGGCTACACCTTC. It is translated as CASSLIQGGYGYTF.

This clone showed up just a few times. V gene TRBV27 combines with J gene TRBJ1-2, with D unclear. CDR1 is MNHEY, CDR2 SMNVEV, per germline (reference sequence). V was trimmed by 5 bases and J by 4 bases, leaving 11 bases between them. This CDR3 region has 13 residues. CDR3 in amino acids: CASSPEGSYGYTF. CDR3 in DNA: TGTGCCAGCAGTCCGGAGGGCTCCTATGGCTACACCTTC.

The chain has TRBV21-1 and TRBJ2-7; the table names TRBD2, a call not compared with the DNA. TRBV21-1 is assigned pseudogene status. There are 14 residues in the CDR3. CDR3 protein: CASSKREVPYEQYF. CDR3 in DNA: TGTGCCAGCAGCAAAAGGGAGGTACCCTACGAGCAGTACTTC.

The gene calls are TRBV5-1 and TRBJ2-1, with TRBD2 matching 9 bases. This CDR3 has 16 residues. V was clipped by 8 bases and J by 1 base; unmatched bases: 10. Looked up from germline, CDR1 is SGHRS and CDR2 is YFSETQ. CDR3 loop: CASSPSGDLSYNEQFF. CDR3 sequence (DNA): TGCGCCAGTAGCCCTAGCGGGGACCTATCCTACAATGAGCAGTTCTTC.

The chain has TRBV6-4 and TRBJ2-7, with TRBD2 identical over 7 bases. The trim removed 8 bases at V and 2 bases at J, leaving 3 bases unmatched. The CDR3 has 12 amino acids. CDR1 and CDR2 (germline): MRHNA, SNTAGT. CDR3 DNA: TGTGCCAGCCCTAGCGGAACCTACGAGCAGTACGTC. This gives the protein CASPSGTYEQYV.

The chain uses TRBV19 and TRBJ2-1; 10 bases map to TRBD1. Germline values: CDR1 LNHDA, CDR2 SQIVND (reference sequence). This CDR3 has 16 residues. Unmatched junction bases numbered 14, after V lost 8 bases and J lost 7 bases. The DNA of the CDR3 is TGTGCCAGTTCAGGGGCGGACAGGGGGTCTCGGAATGAGCAGTTCTTC. Translated: CASSGADRGSRNEQFF.

This chain uses TRBV10-3 with TRBJ2-2, with D perhaps matching TRBD1 (6 bases). From germline, CDR1 is ENHRY and CDR2 SYGVKD. Trimming left V 5 bases short and J 5 bases short, with 9 bases between. There are 13 residues in the CDR3. CDR3 region: CAISSGATGELFF. DNA for the CDR3: TGTGCCATCAGTTCAGGGGCTACCGGGGAGCTGTTTTTT.

The chain joins TRBV19 to TRBJ2-5; 8 bases are a match to TRBD2. The CDR3 sequence is 14 residues long. Trimming at V came to 11 bases and at J to 2 bases, leaving 10 bases not matched to a gene. CDR1 is LNHDA, CDR2 SQIVND, per germline (reference sequence). DNA for the CDR3: TGTGCCTCTCGACCCGCGGGGGGACAAGAGACCCAGTACTTC. As protein: CASRPAGGQETQYF.